Sequencing of this TCR beta chain was carried out in a study of shared clonotypes between healthy human individuals (dated by TCRdb to 2018 to 2021). Concerning the study at large: A couple of women and three men aged 18 to 49 years were included in the cohort. For each donor, three plates each were used for CD4 naive and CD4 memory, two plates were used for CD8 naive, and one plate was used for CD8 memory. To estimate repertoire size and how much clonotype sharing occurs between individuals, the study deeply sequenced the blood TCR repertoires of roughly 5 healthy adults. To increase sequencing depth and limit assay-specific biases, TCR repertoire library preparation and sequencing were carried out by different laboratories using diverse techniques. Per donor, leukapheresis produced somewhere between about 0.8 and 9.5 billion PBMCs.

As concerns this clone: Its antigen specificity is not known. No much larger clone exists at a distance of one base, and base qualities are not known.

CD8 naive samples were obtained by positive selection for CCR7 among CD45RO-negative cells, yielding a CD45RA+CCR7+ population from which TemRA cells were excluded. Donors were healthy HIV-negative adults with no recently reported acute infections or vaccinations. Every donor was a Caucasian adult living in Nashville, Tennessee, USA. Blood was obtained by leukapheresis, after which PBMCs were separated by Ficoll-Histopaque density gradient centrifugation and cryopreserved in liquid nitrogen vapor phase. Purity and quantity of every magnetically sorted T cell population were checked by analytical flow cytometry. Genomic DNA was isolated from each sorted fraction and quantified by UV absorbance on a Nanodrop 2000c. Unmatched junction bases come to 5, with V trimmed by 4 bases and J by 10 bases. CDR1 and CDR2 are read off the germline V gene as SGHTA and FQGNSA. There are 14 amino acids in the CDR3, from cysteine to phenylalanine inclusive. Left in the record is the CDR3 DNA by itself, 42 bases read in frame from the first base.

Using the deep immunoSEQ assay, TCR CDR3 regions were amplified from genomic DNA by multiplex PCR. Genomic DNA extracted from each cell subset was distributed evenly over all wells of several immunoSEQ 96-well plates, and each plate served as one replicate. For sorted subsets, roughly 190 ng of genomic DNA, equivalent to some 33,000 T cell genomes, went into each replicate PCR. The purified libraries were quantified using a Qubit 3.0 fluorometer, sized with a Bioanalyzer 2100, and then quantified again using the KAPA Library Quantification kit. Every immunoSEQ 96-well plate was sequenced on a dedicated single-read 150-cycle Illumina NextSeq 550 flow cell. From the authors' description of their analysis: Because the immunoSEQ output held only junctional sequences and lacked quality scores, the filtering could not match the filtering applied to full-length reads. Sequences were annotated with PyIR, a Python wrapper for IgBLAST v1.9, and V/J genes and CDR3 were assigned using IMGT germline references. Reads were removed for weak V/J assignments (E-value above 1e-6), missing CDR3, stop codons, out-of-frame junctions, or ambiguous translated residues. V3J clonotypes were defined by identical inferred V gene, J gene, and CDR3 amino acid sequence. Percentage overlap between repertoires was calculated by dividing the number of shared unique clonotypes by the size of the smaller repertoire. Richness of each repertoire was evaluated using RTK rarefaction, the Chao1 estimator, and Recon v2.1 estimates of unobserved clonotypes. Generation probabilities for all TCRbeta clonotypes obtained by the gDNA method from several donors were computed using OLGA. Here the immuneACCESS table is served through TCRdb, limited to in-frame sequences with V and J called. Missing clones are a known gap in these copies; in checked studies unresolved V genes cover under half, and the rest lacks a known reason. V, J and clone size reflect that table, while D and trimming were determined from the DNA. In all, the sample holds around 2,000,000 clones, and approximately 94% of those were seen once. The top ten constitute around 1.7% of the sample.

The paper as a whole reports these results and caveats: Sampling was limited to blood, and TCR repertoires in tissue likely differ from TCR repertoires in blood. Pairwise subsampling indicated that sequencing depth was expected to affect the degree of clonotype sharing among donors. Because the study included a small number of donors, the genetic and exposure-history diversity represented was limited. Larger estimated clonotype richness was generally found for naive subsets than for memory subsets. Sharing across a few donors was observed for roughly 5.4% of naive CD4, over 3% of naive CD8, around 2.5% of memory CD4, and roughly 0.4% of memory CD8 clonotypes. Compared with non-shared clonotypes, clonotypes shared by all four sorted-subset donors had higher generation probabilities. Even with the large sequencing depth, rarefaction of the sorted-subset datasets indicated that sequencing was incomplete.

The clonotype comes from a man aged 18 to 29 in good health. Some clones in this sample may be carry-over from other donors' samples. Specimen: naive CD8+ T cells from PBMCs. The cell subset or site label here, explained by the study, means: CD45RA+CCR7+. The chain joins TRBV7-2 to TRBJ1-5, with TRBD1 identical over 12 junction bases. The CDR3 protein is CASSSGTGGTPQHF. The nucleotide sequence reads as follows: TGTGCCAGCAGCTCCGGGACAGGGGGCACTCCCCAGCATTTT.